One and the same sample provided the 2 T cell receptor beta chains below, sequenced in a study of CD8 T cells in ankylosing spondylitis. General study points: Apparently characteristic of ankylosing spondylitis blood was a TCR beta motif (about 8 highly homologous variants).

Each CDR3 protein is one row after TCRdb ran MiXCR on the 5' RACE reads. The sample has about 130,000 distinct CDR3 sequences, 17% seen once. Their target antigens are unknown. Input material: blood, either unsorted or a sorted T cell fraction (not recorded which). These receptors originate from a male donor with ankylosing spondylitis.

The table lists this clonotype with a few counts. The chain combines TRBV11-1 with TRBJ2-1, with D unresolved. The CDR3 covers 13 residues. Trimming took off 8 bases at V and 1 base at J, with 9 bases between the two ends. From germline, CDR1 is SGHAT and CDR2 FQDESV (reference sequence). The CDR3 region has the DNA TGTGCCAGCTTACTACAGTCCTACAATGAGCAGTTCTTC. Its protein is CASLLQSYNEQFF.

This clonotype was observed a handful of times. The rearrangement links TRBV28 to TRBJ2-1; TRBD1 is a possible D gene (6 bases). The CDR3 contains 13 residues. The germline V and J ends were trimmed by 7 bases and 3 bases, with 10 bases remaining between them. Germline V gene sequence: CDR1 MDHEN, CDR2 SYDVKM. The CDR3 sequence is CASIKQGYNEQFF. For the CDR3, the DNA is TGTGCCAGCATCAAACAGGGCTACAATGAGCAGTTCTTC.